This T cell receptor (beta chain) was obtained from a study of blood T cell repertoires in COVID-19. At the level of the study: PBMCs, B-cell-depleted T cells, or T cells provided the cDNA or gDNA that made up the material.

Per the germline V gene, CDR1 is KGHDR and CDR2 is SFDVKD. CDR3 length equals 14 residues. V lost 2 bases and J lost 5, with 11 bases in between. Generated by immunoSEQ multiplex PCR, the TCRdb table keeps only in-frame clones and is missing some. Seen here are roughly 180,000 clones, less than 95% observed once, and the top ten hold about 0.76%. This receptor was identified in a man aged 25 to 40 with COVID-19, enrolled during active disease. The chain employs TRBV24-1 and TRBJ2-5; D is unresolved. The sample consisted of peripheral blood. The CDR3 sequence is CATSDSRIVETQYF. As DNA, the CDR3 is TGTGCCACCAGTGATTCGAGGATCGTCGAGACCCAGTACTTC.